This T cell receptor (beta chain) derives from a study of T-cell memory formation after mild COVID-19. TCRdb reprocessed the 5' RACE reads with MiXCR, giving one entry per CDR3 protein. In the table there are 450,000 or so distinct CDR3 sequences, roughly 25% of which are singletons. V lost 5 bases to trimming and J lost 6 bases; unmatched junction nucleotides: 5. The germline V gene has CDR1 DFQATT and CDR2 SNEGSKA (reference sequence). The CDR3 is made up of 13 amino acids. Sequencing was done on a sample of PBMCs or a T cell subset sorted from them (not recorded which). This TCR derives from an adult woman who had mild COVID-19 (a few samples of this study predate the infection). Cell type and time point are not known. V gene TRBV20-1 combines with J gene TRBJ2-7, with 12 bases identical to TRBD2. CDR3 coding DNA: TGCAGTGCTCGAACTAGCGGGGGGCCCGAGCAGTACTTC. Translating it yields CSARTSGGPEQYF.